This T cell receptor beta chain was sequenced for a study of blood T cell repertoires in COVID-19. The wider study: Material from acute and convalescent COVID-19 was sourced from the United States, Italy and Spain.

Individuals drawn from under 30 US areas were about 18 to 89 years old. Original methodology: From reference gene primer amplification, estimates of nucleated cell counts were derived. Data came from immunoSEQ multiplex PCR; TCRdb stores just in-frame clones and leaves some out. That table is the source of V, J and clone size, and D and trimming were worked out from the DNA. The table records about 190,000 clones, 76% of them present only once. The CDR3 extends over 15 amino acids. The V gene lost 0 bases and the J gene lost 0 bases, with 8 bases spanning the gap. Germline V CDR1 and CDR2: LGHNA, YSLEER.

The chain is built from TRBV4-3 and TRBJ1-2; D is unresolved. The material sequenced was PBMCs or T cells enriched from blood (not recorded which). The TCR originated in a woman aged 50 to 65 with acute COVID-19. CDR3 in DNA: TGCGCCAGCAGCCAAGATTACGGAGCTAACTATGGCTACACCTTC. This encodes CASSQDYGANYGYTF.